This T cell receptor (beta chain) is from a study of shared clonotypes between healthy human individuals. To note about this clone: Its antigen remains unknown.

Profiling relied on immunoSEQ multiplex PCR, and the TCRdb table lists in-frame clones only, not all of them. The sample consists of 1.6 million or so clones, approximately 96% of them appearing once. Germline V gene lookup returns CDR1 SGHVS and CDR2 FQNEAQ. The CDR3 has 17 amino acids. The V and J ends lost 4 bases and 5 bases, in that order; junction bases with no gene match: 4. General observations from the study: Blood was the sole source, and tissue repertoires probably differ.

This clonotype was obtained from a man aged 25 to 45 in good health. V is TRBV7-8 and J is TRBJ2-2; TRBD2 matches 16 bases. Input material: naive CD4+ T cells sorted from blood. As for subset: CD45RA+ positively selected. CDR3 loop: CASSSTGLAGGTGELFF. CDR3 bases: TGTGCCAGCAGCTCGACGGGACTAGCGGGAGGGACCGGGGAGCTGTTTTTT. Filled out from reference TRBV7-8 and TRBJ2-2, the complete variable domain reads GAGVSQSPRYKVAKRGQDVALRCDPISGHVSLFWYQQALGQGPEFLTYFQNEAQLDKSGLPSDRFFAERPEGSVSTLKIQRTQQEDSAVYLCASSSTGLAGGTGELFFGEGSRLTVL.